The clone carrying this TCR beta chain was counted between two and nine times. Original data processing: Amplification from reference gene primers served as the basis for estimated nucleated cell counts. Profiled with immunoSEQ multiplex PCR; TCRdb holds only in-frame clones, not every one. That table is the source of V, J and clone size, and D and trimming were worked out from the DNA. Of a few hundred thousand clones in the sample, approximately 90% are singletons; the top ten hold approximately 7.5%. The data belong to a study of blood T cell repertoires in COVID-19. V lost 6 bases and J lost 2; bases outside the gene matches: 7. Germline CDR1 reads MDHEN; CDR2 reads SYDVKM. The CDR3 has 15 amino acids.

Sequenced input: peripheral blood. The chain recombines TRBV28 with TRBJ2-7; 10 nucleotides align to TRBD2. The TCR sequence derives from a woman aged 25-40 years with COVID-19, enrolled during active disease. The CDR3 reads CASRPTSGTPYEQYF. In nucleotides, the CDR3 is TGTGCCAGCAGGCCCACTAGCGGGACACCCTACGAGCAGTACTTC.